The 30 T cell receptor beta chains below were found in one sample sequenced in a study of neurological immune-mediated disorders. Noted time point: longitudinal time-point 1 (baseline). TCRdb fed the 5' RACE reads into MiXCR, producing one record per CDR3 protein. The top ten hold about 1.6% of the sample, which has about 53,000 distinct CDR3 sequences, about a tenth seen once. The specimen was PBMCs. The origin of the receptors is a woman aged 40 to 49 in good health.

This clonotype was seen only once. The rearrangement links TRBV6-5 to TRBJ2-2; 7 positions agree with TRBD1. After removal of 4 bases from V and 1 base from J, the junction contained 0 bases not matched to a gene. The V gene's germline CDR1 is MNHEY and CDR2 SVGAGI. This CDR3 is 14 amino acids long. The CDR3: CASSWTGNTGELFF. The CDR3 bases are TGTGCCAGCAGTTGGACAGGGAACACCGGGGAGCTGTTTTTT.

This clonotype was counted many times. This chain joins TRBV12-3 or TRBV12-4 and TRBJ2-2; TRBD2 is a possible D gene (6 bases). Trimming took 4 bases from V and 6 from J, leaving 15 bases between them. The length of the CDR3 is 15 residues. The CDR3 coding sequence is TGTGCCAGCAGTTCCTGGACTACCGGGCCCGGGGAGCTGTTTTTT. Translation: CASSSWTTGPGELFF.

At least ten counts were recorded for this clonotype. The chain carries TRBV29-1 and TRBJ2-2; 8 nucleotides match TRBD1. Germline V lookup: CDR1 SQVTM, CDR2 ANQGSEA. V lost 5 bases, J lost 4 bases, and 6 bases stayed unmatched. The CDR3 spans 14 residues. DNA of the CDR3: TGCAGCGTTAAGGACAGGGTTGTCACCGGGGAGCTGTTTTTT. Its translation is CSVKDRVVTGELFF.

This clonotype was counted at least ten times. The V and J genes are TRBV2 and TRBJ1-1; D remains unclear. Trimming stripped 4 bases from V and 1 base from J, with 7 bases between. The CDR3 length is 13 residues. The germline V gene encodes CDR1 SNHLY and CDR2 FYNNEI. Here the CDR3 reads CASSGEGNTEAFF. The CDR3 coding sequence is TGTGCCAGCAGTGGGGAGGGGAACACTGAAGCTTTCTTT.

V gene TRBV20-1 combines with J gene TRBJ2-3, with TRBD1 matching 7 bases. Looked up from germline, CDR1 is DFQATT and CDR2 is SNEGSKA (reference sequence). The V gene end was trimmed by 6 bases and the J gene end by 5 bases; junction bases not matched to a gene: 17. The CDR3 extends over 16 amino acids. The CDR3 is CSAPRGSLQGEDTQYF. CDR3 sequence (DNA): TGCAGTGCCCCCCGCGGGTCCTTGCAGGGGGAAGATACGCAGTATTTT.

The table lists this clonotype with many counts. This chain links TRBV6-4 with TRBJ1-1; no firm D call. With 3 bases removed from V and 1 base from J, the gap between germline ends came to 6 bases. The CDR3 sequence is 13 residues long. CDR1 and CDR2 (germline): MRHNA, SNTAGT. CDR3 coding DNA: TGTGCCAGCAGTGAAACCGCGAACACTGAAGCTTTCTTT. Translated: CASSETANTEAFF.

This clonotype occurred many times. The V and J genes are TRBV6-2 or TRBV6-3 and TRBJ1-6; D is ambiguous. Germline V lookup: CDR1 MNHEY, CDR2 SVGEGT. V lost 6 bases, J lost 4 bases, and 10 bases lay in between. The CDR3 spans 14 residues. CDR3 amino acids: CASRNLGYNSPLHF. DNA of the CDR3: TGTGCCAGCAGAAACTTGGGGTATAATTCACCCCTCCACTTT.

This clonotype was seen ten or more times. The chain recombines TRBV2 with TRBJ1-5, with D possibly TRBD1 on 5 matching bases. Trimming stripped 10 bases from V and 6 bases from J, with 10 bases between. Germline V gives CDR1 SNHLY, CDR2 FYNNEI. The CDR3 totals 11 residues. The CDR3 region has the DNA TGTGCCATTGGGGGGGGTCAGCCCCAGCATTTT. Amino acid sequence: CAIGGGQPQHF.

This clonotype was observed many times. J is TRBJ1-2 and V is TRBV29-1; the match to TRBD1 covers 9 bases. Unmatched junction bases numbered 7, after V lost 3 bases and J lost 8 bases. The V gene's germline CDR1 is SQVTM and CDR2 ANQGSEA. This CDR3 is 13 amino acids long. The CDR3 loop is CSVDARTGEGYTF. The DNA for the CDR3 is TGCAGCGTTGATGCCAGGACAGGGGAAGGCTACACCTTC.

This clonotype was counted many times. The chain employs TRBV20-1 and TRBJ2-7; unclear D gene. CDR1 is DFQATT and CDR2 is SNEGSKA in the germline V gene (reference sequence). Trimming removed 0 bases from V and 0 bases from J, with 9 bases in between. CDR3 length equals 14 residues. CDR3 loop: CSARDRALSYEQYF. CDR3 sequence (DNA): TGCAGTGCTAGAGATCGGGCCCTCTCCTACGAGCAGTACTTC.

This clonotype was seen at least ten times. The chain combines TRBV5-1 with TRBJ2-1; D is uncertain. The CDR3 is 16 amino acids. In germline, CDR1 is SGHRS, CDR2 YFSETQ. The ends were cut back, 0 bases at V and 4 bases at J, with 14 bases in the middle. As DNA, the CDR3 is TGCGCCAGCAGCTTGGTCGGAAGGGCGATATACAATGAGCAGTTCTTC. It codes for CASSLVGRAIYNEQFF.

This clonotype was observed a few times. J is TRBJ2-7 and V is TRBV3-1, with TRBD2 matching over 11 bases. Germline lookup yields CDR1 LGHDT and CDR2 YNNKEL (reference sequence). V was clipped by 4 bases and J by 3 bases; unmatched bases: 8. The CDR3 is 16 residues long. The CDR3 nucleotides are TGTGCCAGCAGCCCAGCCATAGCGGGAGGGGGCTACGAGCAGTACTTC. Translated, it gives CASSPAIAGGGYEQYF.

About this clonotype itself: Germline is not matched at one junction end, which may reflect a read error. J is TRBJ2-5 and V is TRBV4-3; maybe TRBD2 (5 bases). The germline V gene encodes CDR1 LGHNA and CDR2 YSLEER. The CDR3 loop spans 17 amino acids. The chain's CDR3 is CASGQETSFRGLETQYF. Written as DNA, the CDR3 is TGCGCCAGCGGCCAAGAAACCTCATTCCGCGGGTTAGAGACCCAGTACTTC.

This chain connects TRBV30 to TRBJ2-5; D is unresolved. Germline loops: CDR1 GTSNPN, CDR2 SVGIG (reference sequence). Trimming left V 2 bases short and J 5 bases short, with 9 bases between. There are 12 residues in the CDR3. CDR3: CAWSSTYETQYF. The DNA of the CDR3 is TGTGCCTGGAGTAGTACGTACGAGACCCAGTACTTC. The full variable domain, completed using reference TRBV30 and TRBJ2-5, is SQTIHQWPATLVQPVGSPLSLECTVEGTSNPNLYWYRQAAGRGLQLLFYSVGIGQISSEVPQNLSASRPQDRQFILSSKKLLLSDSGFYLCAWSSTYETQYFGPGTRLLVL.

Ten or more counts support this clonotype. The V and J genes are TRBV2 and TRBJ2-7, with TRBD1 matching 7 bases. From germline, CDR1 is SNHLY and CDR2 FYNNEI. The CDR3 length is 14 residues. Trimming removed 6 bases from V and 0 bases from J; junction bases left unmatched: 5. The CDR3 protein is CASSFRDSSYEQYF. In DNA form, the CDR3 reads TGTGCCAGCAGCTTCCGGGACAGCTCCTACGAGCAGTACTTC. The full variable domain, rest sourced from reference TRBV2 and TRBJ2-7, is EPEVTQTPSHQVTQMGQEVILRCVPISNHLYFYWYRQILGQKVEFLVSFYNNEISEKSEIFDDQFSVERPDGSNFTLKIRSTKLEDSAMYFCASSFRDSSYEQYFGPGTRLTVT.

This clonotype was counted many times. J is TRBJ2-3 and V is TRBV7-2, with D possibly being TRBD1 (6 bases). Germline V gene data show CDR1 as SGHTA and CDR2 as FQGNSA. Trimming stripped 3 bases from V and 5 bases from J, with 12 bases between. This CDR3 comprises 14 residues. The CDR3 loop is CASSLGGQQDTQYF. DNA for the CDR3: TGTGCCAGCAGCTTGGGCGGACAGCAAGATACGCAGTATTTT.

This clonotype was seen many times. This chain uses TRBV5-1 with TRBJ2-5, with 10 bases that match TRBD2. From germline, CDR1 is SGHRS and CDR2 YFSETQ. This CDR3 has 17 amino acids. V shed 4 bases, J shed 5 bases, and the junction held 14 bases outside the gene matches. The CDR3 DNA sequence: TGCGCCAGCAGCCTGAGACAGGGCAGCGGGAGGGGCGAGACCCAGTACTTC. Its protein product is CASSLRQGSGRGETQYF. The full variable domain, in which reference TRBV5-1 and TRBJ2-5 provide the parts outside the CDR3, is KAGVTQTPRYLIKTRGQQVTLSCSPISGHRSVSWYQQTPGQGLQFLFEYFSETQRNKGNFPGRFSGRQFSNSRSEMNVSTLELGDSALYLCASSLRQGSGRGETQYFGPGTRLLVL.

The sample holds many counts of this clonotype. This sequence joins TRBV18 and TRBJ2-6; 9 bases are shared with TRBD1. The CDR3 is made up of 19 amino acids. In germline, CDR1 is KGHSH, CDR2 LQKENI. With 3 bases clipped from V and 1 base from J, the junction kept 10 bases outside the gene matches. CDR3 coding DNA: TGTGCCAGCTCACCGACTCCGGGACAGGGCCTATCTGGGGCCAACGTCCTGACTTTC. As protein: CASSPTPGQGLSGANVLTF.

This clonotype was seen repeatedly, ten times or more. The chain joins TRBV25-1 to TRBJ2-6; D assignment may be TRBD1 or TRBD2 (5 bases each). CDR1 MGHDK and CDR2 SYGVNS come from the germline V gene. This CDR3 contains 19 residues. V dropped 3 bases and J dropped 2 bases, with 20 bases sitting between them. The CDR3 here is CASSDIGRDLWAGANVLTF. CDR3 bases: TGTGCCAGCAGTGATATTGGCAGGGACCTTTGGGCTGGGGCCAACGTCCTGACTTTC.

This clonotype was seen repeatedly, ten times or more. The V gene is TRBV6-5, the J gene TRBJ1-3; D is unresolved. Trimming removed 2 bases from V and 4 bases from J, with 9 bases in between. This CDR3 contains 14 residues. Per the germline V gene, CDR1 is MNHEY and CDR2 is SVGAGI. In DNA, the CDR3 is TGTGCCAGCAGTTACACTGAGAAGGGAAACACCATATATTTT. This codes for CASSYTEKGNTIYF.

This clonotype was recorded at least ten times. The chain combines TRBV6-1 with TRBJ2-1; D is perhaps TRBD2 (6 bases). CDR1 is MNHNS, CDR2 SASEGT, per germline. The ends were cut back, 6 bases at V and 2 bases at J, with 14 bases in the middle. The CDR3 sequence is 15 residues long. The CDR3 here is CASSKGRGTYNEQFF. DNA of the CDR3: TGTGCCAGCAGCAAGGGGCGGGGTACCTACAATGAGCAGTTCTTC.

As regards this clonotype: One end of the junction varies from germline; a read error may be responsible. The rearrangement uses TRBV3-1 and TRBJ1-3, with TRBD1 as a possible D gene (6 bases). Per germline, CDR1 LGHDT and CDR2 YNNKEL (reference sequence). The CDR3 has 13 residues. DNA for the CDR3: TGTTCCAGCAGCGGGGACATCAGAAACACCATATATTTT. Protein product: CSSSGDIRNTIYF. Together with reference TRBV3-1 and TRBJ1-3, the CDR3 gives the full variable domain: DTAVSQTPKYLVTQMGNDKSIKCEQNLGHDTMYWYKQDSKKFLKIMFSYNNKELIINETVPNRFSPKSPDKAHLNLHINSLELGDSAVYFCSSSGDIRNTIYFGEGSWLTVV.

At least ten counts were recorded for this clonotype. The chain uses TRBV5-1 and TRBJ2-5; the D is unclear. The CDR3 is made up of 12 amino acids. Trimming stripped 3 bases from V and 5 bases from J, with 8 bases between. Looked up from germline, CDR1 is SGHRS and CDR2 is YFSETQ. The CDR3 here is CASSSSFETQYF. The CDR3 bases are TGCGCCAGCAGCTCTTCGTTTGAGACCCAGTACTTC.

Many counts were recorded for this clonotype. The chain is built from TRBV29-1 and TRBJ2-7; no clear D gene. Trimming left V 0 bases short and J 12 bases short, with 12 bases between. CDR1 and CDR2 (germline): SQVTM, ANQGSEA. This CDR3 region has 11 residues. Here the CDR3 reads CSVEETQIPYF. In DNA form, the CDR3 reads TGCAGCGTTGAAGAAACGCAGATTCCGTACTTC.

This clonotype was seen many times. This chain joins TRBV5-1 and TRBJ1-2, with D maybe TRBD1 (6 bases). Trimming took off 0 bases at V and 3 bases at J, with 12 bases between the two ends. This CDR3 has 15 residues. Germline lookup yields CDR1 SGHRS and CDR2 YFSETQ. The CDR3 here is CASSLGGTTDYGYTF. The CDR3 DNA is TGCGCCAGCAGCTTGGGAGGGACAACGGACTATGGCTACACCTTC.

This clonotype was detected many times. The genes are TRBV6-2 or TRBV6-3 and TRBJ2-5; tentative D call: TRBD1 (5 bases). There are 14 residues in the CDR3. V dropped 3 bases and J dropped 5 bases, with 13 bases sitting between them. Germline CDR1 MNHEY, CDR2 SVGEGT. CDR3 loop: CASSYNRPSETQYF. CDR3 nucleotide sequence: TGTGCCAGCAGTTATAACAGGCCCTCGGAGACCCAGTACTTC.

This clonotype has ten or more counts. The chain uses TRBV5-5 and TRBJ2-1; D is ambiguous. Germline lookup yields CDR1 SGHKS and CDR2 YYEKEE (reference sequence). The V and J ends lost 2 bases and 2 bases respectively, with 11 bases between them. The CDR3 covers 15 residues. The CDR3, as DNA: TGTGCCAGCAGCTTATCGGACGAGCCCTACAATGAGCAGTTCTTC. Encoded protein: CASSLSDEPYNEQFF. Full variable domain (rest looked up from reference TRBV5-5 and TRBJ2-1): DAGVTQSPTHLIKTRGQQVTLRCSPISGHKSVSWYQQVLGQGPQFIFQYYEKEERGRGNFPDRFSARQFPNYSSELNVNALLLGDSALYLCASSLSDEPYNEQFFGPGTRLTVL.

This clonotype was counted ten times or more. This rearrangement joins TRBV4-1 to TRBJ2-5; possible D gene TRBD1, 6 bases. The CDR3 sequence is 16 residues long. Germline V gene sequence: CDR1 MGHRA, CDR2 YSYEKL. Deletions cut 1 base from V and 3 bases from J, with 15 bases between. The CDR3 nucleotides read TGCGCCAGCAGCCAAGTTTCAGCAGGGGTGAAAGAGACCCAGTACTTC. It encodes CASSQVSAGVKETQYF.

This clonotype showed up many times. The CDR3, as DNA: TGTGCCACCAGTGATTCTCAGGTGCCACGGTCTTCTGGCTACACCTTC. Its translation: CATSDSQVPRSSGYTF. V gene TRBV24-1 combines with J gene TRBJ1-2; D gene ambiguous. CDR3 length: 16 amino acids. Germline values: CDR1 KGHDR, CDR2 SFDVKD. Trimming left V 2 bases short and J 7 bases short, with 19 bases between.

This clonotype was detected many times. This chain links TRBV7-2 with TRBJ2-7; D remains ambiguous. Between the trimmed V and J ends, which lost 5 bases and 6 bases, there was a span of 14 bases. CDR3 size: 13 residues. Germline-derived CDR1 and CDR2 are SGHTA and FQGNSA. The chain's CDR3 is CASSPVPRGEQYF. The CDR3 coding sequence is TGTGCCAGCAGCCCAGTCCCAAGAGGCGAGCAGTACTTC.